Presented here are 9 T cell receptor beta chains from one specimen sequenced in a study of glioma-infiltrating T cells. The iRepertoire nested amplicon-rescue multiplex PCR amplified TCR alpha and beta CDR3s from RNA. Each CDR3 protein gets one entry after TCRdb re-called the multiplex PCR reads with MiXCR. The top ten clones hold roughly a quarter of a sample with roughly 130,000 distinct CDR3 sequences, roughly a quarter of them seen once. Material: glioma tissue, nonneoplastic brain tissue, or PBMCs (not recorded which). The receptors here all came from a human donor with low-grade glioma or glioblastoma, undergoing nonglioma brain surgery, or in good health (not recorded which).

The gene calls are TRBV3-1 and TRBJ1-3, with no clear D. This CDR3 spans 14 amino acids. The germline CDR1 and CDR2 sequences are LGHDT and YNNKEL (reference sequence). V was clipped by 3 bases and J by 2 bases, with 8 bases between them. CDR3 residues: CASSQAEPGNTIYF. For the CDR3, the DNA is TGTGCCAGCAGCCAGGCGGAACCTGGAAACACCATATATTTT.

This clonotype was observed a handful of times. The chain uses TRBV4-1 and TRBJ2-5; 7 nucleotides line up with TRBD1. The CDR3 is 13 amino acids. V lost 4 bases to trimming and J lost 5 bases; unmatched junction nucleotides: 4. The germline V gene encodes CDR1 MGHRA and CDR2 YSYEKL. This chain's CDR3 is CASSLGQWETQYF. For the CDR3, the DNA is TGCGCCAGCAGCCTGGGACAGTGGGAGACCCAGTACTTC.

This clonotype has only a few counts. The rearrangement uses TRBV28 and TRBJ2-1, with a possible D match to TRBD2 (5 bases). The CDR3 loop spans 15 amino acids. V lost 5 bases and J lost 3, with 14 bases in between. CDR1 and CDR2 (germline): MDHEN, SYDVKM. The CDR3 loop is CASSDRLTRYNEQFF. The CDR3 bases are TGTGCCAGCAGTGACCGACTAACTCGCTACAATGAGCAGTTCTTC.

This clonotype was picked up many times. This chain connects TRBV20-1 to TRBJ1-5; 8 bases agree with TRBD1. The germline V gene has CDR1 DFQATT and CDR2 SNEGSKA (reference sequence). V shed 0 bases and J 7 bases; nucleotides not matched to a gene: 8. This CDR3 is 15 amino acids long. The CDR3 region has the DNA TGCAGTGCTAGAGATTTAGACAGGGGCGAACAGCCCCAGCATTTT. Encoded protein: CSARDLDRGEQPQHF.

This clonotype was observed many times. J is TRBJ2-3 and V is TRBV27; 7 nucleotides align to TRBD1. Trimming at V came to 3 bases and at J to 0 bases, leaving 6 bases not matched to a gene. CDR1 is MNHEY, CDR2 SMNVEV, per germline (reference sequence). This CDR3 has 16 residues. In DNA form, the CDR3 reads TGTGCCAGCAGTTTTCGGGACAGACCTAGCACAGATACGCAGTATTTT. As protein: CASSFRDRPSTDTQYF.

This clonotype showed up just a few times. The CDR3 DNA reads as TGTGCCAGCAGTTTATCGGGGCAGGGGGTTTACGAGCAGTACGTC. Encoded protein: CASSLSGQGVYEQYV. The chain recombines TRBV27 with TRBJ2-7; 7 nucleotides align to TRBD1. V dropped 0 bases and J dropped 4; count of bases not matched to a gene: 6. Germline CDR1 is MNHEY and CDR2 is SMNVEV (reference sequence). The CDR3 spans 15 residues.

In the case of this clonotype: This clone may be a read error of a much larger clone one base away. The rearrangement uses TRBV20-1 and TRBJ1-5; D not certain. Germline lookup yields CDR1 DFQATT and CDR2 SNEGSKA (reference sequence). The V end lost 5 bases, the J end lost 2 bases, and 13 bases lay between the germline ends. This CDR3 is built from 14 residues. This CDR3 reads CSAGWEVGNQPQHF. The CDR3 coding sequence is TGCAGTGCTGGGTGGGAGGTTGGCAATCAGCCCCAGCATTTT.

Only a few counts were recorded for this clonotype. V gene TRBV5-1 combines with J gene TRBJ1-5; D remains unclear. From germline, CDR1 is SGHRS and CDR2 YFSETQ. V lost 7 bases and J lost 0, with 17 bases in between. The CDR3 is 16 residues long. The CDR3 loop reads CASRRSTGDSNQPQHF. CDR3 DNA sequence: TGCGCCAGCCGACGGTCTACGGGTGATAGCAATCAGCCCCAGCATTTT.

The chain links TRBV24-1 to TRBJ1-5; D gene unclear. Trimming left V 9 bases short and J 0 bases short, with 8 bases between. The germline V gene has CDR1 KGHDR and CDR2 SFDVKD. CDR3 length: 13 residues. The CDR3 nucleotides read TGTGCCACCCAGGCCTATAGCAATCAGCCCCAGCATTTT. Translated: CATQAYSNQPQHF.